The next 16 T cell receptor beta chains were all read from a single sample in a study of beta chain features in type 1 diabetes. Expressed TCRB transcripts were sequenced after all isolated RNA was converted to cDNA. Sequencing was performed with immunoSEQ multiplex PCR; in TCRdb, only in-frame clones are kept and a portion is missing. The sample has under 400,000 clones, 13% to 15% seen once. The sample consisted of central memory CD4+ T cells from blood. The receptors shown here come from a man aged 30 to 39 in good health.

The table lists this clone with a few counts. V and J are TRBV5-6 and TRBJ1-6, with D uncertain. Trimming took off 6 bases at V and 5 bases at J, with 12 bases between the two ends. The length of the CDR3 is 14 residues. CDR1 is SGHDT and CDR2 is YYEEEE in the germline V gene. Here the CDR3 reads CASTRGRNNSPLHF. For the CDR3, the DNA is TGTGCCAGCACCCGAGGGAGAAATAATTCACCCCTCCACTTT.

This clone was detected a few times. V gene TRBV5-1 combines with J gene TRBJ2-2; perhaps TRBD1 as D (6 bases). V was cut by 4 bases and J by 2 bases, with 12 bases left in between. The germline CDR1 and CDR2 sequences are SGHRS and YFSETQ. CDR3 length: 15 amino acids. The CDR3 protein is CASSVLQGNTGELFF. CDR3 DNA: TGCGCCAGCAGCGTATTACAGGGAAACACCGGGGAGCTGTTTTTT.

This clone was counted only a few times. The chain carries TRBV27 and TRBJ1-1; maybe TRBD1 (6 bases). V shed 3 bases and J shed 6 bases, with 14 bases lying between them. This CDR3 comprises 14 residues. The germline CDR1 and CDR2 sequences are MNHEY and SMNVEV (reference sequence). CDR3 in DNA: TGTGCCAGCAGTTTTATAGGCAGGGGCCCTGAAGCTTTCTTT. This translates into CASSFIGRGPEAFF.

The genes are TRBV15 and TRBJ2-7; D is uncertain. Germline V lookup: CDR1 LNHNV, CDR2 YYDKDF (reference sequence). Trimming stripped 3 bases from V and 3 bases from J, with 9 bases between. There are 13 residues in the CDR3. The CDR3 is CATSSSAFYEQYF. CDR3 bases: TGTGCCACCAGCAGCTCAGCCTTCTACGAGCAGTACTTC.

This clone was seen at least ten times. The chain joins TRBV2 to TRBJ1-4; D is undetermined. Germline V gives CDR1 SNHLY, CDR2 FYNNEI. Between the trimmed V and J ends, which lost 6 bases and 0 bases, there was a span of 11 bases. This CDR3 is 15 amino acids long. The CDR3 spells CASSVDRTTNEKLFF. The CDR3 DNA follows: TGTGCCAGCAGCGTCGACCGTACAACTAATGAAAAACTGTTTTTT.

CDR3 sequence reads: CASSPPMTLQTYEQYF. CDR3 in DNA: TGTGCCAGCTCACCACCGATGACACTACAAACCTACGAGCAGTACTTC. This chain links TRBV18 with TRBJ2-7; no clear D. Germline loops: CDR1 KGHSH, CDR2 LQKENI. Trimming removed 0 bases at V and 2 bases at J, with 14 bases between. The CDR3 has 16 amino acids.

V gene TRBV4-1 combines with J gene TRBJ2-3; 11 bases map to TRBD2. J was trimmed by 2 bases and V by 1 base; bases with no gene match: 2. The length of the CDR3 is 16 residues. Germline-derived CDR1 and CDR2 are MGHRA and YSYEKL. The CDR3 DNA is TGCGCCAGCAGCCAAGGACTAGCGGGATTCACAGATACGCAGTATTTT. Protein product: CASSQGLAGFTDTQYF.

The rearrangement links TRBV15 to TRBJ1-5; no reliable D call. The CDR3 loop spans 14 amino acids. The V gene's germline CDR1 is LNHNV and CDR2 YYDKDF (reference sequence). The ends were cut back, 1 base at V and 0 bases at J, with 4 bases in the middle. The CDR3 DNA reads as TGTGCCACCAGCAGAGCCGGTAGCAATCAGCCCCAGCATTTT. It specifies CATSRAGSNQPQHF. Based on the CDR3 plus reference TRBV15 and TRBJ1-5, the full variable domain is DAMVIQNPRYQVTQFGKPVTLSCSQTLNHNVMYWYQQKSSQAPKLLFHYYDKDFNNEADTPDNFQSRRPNTSFCFLDIRSPGLGDTAMYLCATSRAGSNQPQHFGDGTRLSIL.

This clone has just a few counts. CDR3 loop: CASSTGQLNEKLFF. The CDR3 DNA reads TGTGCCAGCAGCACGGGACAGCTTAATGAAAAACTGTTTTTT. The rearrangement uses TRBV5-8 and TRBJ1-4; 7 bases line up with TRBD1. Germline-derived CDR1 and CDR2 are SGHTS and YDEGEE. The CDR3 extends over 14 amino acids. The ends lost 4 bases at V and 4 bases at J; junction bases unmatched: 4.

This clone was observed a handful of times. DNA of the CDR3: TGTGCCAGCAGCACACAGAACCAAGAGACCCAGTACTTC. Encoded protein: CASSTQNQETQYF. The chain combines TRBV7-7 with TRBJ2-5, with D uncertain. Trimming took 5 bases from V and 0 from J, leaving 7 bases between them. This CDR3 comprises 13 residues. Germline V gives CDR1 SSHAT, CDR2 FNYEAQ (reference sequence).

The chain is built from TRBV6-5 and TRBJ2-6; D might be TRBD1 or TRBD2, each matching 5 bases. This CDR3 is built from 13 residues. CDR1 is MNHEY, CDR2 SVGAGI, per germline. Trimming shortened V by 8 bases and J by 1 base, and 6 bases separated the two germline ends. The DNA of the CDR3 is TGTGCCAGCGAGGGGTCTGGGGCCAACGTCCTGACTTTC. Translated, it gives CASEGSGANVLTF.

DNA of the CDR3: TGCGCCAGCAGCCAACCGGGACAGGGCCGCATGAACACTGAAGCTTTCTTT. Its translation is CASSQPGQGRMNTEAFF. The chain uses TRBV4-3 and TRBJ1-1; 9 positions match TRBD1. V lost 2 bases to trimming and J lost 0 bases; unmatched junction nucleotides: 7. Germline CDR1 and CDR2: LGHNA and YSLEER. CDR3 length: 17 residues.

The chain employs TRBV7-9 and TRBJ2-3; 8 bases are a match to TRBD2. Germline CDR1 and CDR2: SEHNR and FQNEAQ (reference sequence). The V gene end was trimmed by 5 bases and the J gene end by 6 bases; junction bases not matched to a gene: 13. The CDR3 contains 16 residues. The CDR3 loop reads CASSPSLGAGVDTQYF. CDR3 coding DNA: TGTGCCAGCAGCCCGTCACTCGGAGCGGGAGTGGATACGCAGTATTTT.

This chain joins TRBV5-6 and TRBJ1-4, with D perhaps matching TRBD1 (6 bases). This CDR3 has 15 amino acids. Germline V lookup: CDR1 SGHDT, CDR2 YYEEEE. The V gene lost 3 bases and the J gene lost 7 bases, with 16 bases spanning the gap. The DNA of the CDR3 is TGTGCCAGCAGCTGGCAGACAGGCGTCTCTGAAAAACTGTTTTTT. Its protein is CASSWQTGVSEKLFF.

To note about this clone: The junction departs from germline at one end; a sequencing error may be responsible. Here the CDR3 DNA reads TGCGCCAGCAGCCAAAGCGGGAGGGCCGAGGAGACCCAGTACTTC. Amino acid sequence: CASSQSGRAEETQYF. The J gene is TRBJ2-5, the V gene TRBV7-2; 10 nucleotides agree with TRBD2. The CDR3 contains 15 residues. Germline CDR1 SGHTA, CDR2 FQGNSA.

In its sample, this clone was seen many times. The chain employs TRBV7-9 and TRBJ1-4, with 7 nucleotides matching TRBD1. After removal of 5 bases from V and 5 bases from J, the junction contained 11 bases not matched to a gene. This CDR3 contains 16 residues. Germline V gives CDR1 SEHNR, CDR2 FQNEAQ (reference sequence). The CDR3 region has the DNA TGTGCCAGCAGCCCTACAGGGGTTCGACGCAATGAAAAACTGTTTTTT. Encoded protein: CASSPTGVRRNEKLFF.